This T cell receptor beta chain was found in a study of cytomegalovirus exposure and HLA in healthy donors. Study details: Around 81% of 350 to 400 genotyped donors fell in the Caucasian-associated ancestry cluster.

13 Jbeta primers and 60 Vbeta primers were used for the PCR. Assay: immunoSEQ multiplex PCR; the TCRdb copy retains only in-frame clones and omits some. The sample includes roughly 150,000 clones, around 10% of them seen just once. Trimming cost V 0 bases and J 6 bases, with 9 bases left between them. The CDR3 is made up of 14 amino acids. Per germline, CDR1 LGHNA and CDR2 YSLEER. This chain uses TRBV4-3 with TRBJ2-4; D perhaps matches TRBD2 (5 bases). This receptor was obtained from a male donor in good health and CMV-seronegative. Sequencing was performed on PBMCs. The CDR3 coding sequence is TGCGCCAGCAGCCAAGACATCGAGGGAAACATTCAGTACTTC. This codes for CASSQDIEGNIQYF.